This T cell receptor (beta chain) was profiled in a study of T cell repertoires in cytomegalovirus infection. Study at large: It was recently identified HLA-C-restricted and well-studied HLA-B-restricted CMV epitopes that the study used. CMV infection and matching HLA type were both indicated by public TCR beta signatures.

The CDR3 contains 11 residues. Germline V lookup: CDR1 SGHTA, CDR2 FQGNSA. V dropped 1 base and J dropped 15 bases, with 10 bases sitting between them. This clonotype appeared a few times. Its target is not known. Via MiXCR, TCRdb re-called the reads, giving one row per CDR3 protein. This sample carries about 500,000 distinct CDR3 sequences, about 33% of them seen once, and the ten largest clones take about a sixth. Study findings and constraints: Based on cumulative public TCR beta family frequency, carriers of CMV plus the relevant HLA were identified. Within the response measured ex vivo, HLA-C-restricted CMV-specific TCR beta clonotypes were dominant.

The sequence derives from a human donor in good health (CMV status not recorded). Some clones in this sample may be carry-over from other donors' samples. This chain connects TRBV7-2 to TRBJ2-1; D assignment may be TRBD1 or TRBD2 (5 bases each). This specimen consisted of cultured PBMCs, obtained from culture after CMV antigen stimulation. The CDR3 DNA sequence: TGTGCCAGCAGCTTAGTCGAGGGGTGGTTCTTC. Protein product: CASSLVEGWFF.